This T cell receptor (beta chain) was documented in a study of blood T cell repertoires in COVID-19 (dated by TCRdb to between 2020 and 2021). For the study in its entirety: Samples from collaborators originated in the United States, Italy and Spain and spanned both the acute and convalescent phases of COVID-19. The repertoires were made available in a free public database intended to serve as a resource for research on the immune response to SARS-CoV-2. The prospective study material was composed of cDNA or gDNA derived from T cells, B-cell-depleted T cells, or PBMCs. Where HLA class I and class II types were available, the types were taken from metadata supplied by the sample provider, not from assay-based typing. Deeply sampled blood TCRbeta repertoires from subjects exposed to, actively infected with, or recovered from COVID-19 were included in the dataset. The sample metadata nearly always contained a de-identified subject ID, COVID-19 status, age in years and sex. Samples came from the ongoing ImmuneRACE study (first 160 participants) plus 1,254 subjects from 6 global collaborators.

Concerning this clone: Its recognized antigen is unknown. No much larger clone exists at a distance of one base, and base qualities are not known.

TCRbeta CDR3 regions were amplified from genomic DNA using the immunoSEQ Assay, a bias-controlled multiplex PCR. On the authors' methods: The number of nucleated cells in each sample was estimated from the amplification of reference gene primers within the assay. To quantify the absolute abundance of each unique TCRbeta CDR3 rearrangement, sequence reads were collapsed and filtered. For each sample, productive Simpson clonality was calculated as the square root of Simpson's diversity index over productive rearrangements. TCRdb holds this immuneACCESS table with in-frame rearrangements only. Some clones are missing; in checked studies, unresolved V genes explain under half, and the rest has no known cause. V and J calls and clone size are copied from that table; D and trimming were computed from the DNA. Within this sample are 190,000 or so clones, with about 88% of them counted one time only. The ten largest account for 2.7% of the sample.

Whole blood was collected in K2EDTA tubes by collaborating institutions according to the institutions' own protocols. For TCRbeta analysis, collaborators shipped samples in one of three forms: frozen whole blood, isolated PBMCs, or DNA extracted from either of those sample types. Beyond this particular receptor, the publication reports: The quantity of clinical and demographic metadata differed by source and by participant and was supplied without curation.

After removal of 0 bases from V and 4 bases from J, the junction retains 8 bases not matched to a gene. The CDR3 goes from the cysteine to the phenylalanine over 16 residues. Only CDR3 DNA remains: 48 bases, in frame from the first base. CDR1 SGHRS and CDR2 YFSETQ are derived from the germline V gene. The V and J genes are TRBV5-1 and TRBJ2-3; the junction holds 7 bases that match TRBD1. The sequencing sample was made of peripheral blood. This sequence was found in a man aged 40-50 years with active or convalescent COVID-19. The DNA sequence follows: TGCGCCAGCAGCTTGGAGGGCAGGGGGTACGCAGATACGCAGTATTTT. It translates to CASSLEGRGYADTQYF.